This T cell receptor beta chain was captured in a study of OX40 agonist ivuxolimab in advanced cancers. Turning to the overall study: Ivuxolimab was a fully human IgG2 agonistic monoclonal antibody targeting the costimulatory receptor OX40 (CD134). Intravenous ivuxolimab was administered to patients every 2 weeks at six dose levels: 0.01, 0.1, 0.3, 1.5, 3 and 10 mg/kg. Of the approximately 50 dose-escalation patients, hepatocellular carcinoma was present in roughly 19, melanoma in roughly 15, renal cell carcinoma in 9 and head and neck cancer in 9. In the dose-escalation cohort, roughly 82% of patients were male, and the mean age was 60 years with a range of roughly 23 to 79. Prior anti-PD-1, anti-PD-L1 or anti-CTLA-4 therapy was permitted, and checkpoint inhibitors had been received by about 37% of dose-escalation patients. Three dose-escalation patients achieved partial responses, one with hepatocellular carcinoma and two with cutaneous melanoma. Peripheral TCRbeta sequencing was intended to test whether TCR sequence diversity was altered and clonal T-cell expansion was caused by ivuxolimab. The paper describes the monotherapy dose-escalation part (N ≈ 51 patients) of the phase I trial of ivuxolimab.

As for this clone: Its antigen target is currently unknown. Per-base qualities were not stored, and no clone one base away is much larger.

Genomic DNA was isolated from the sorted cells so that the TCRbeta CDR3 region could be sequenced. The immunoSEQ Assay was used to sequence the TCRbeta CDR3 regions. The immuneACCESS repertoire file appears here via TCRdb, limited to in-frame rearrangements. These files lack a portion of the clones; in checked studies, under half of the deficit traces to unresolved V genes, and the cause of the others is not known. Within this sample are some 87,000 clones, with about 88% of them counted one time only. Of the sample, 0.65% to 0.8% is held by the ten largest clones. Beyond this particular receptor, the publication reports: Low levels of normalized T-cell clonal expansion were also seen in some patients who did not respond. At doses of 0.1 to 3.0 mg/kg, clonal expansion of both CD4+ and CD8+ T cells in blood was seen between baseline and week 6. After ivuxolimab, CD8+ T cells had more expanded clones than CD4+ T cells on average. The antigen specificity of the peripheral T cells that underwent clonal expansion was not determined. In the 0.1-3.0 mg/kg groups, partial responders had among the lowest normalized peripheral clonal expansion, particularly in CD8+ T cells.

Measured from the cysteine to the phenylalanine, the CDR3 is 15 residues long. Only the CDR3 DNA is retained, 45 bases long and in frame from the first base. Trimming removed 2 bases from V and 5 bases from J; the gene matches leave 4 bases unexplained. For CDR1 and CDR2, the germline V gene lists SGHVS and FQNEAQ. Patients with a history of autoimmune disease or receiving systemic immunosuppression were excluded from the trial. Peripheral blood for TCR sequencing was drawn from every dose cohort at baseline, at cycle 4 day 1 and at cycle 7 day 1. Samples were obtained from an open-label, multicenter, first-in-human phase I dose-escalation trial of ivuxolimab. The trial enrolled adults with locally advanced or metastatic head and neck squamous cell, hepatocellular, melanoma or renal cell carcinoma. Before TCR sequencing, CD4+ T cells and CD8+ T cells from peripheral blood were sorted into separate populations.

In this chain, TRBV7-8 is recombined with TRBJ2-3, and 10 junction bases match TRBD2. This TCR came from an adult with an advanced solid tumor such as melanoma, head and neck, liver or kidney cancer. Sequences were derived from CD4+ or CD8+ T cells sorted from blood, sampled in a trial of the OX40 agonist ivuxolimab. Read as DNA, the sequence is TGTGCCAGCAGCTTACCCTGGACTAGCGGAGATACGCAGTATTTT. Its amino acids are CASSLPWTSGDTQYF.